The T cell receptor (beta chain) under discussion was sequenced for a study of graft-versus-host responses after intestinal transplantation (dated by TCRdb to the early 2020s). Turning to the overall study: The transplants that recipients received were multivisceral, liver-intestinal, or isolated intestinal. A cohort of 24 intestinal transplant recipients, including one retransplant, was enrolled, and 3 patients lacking pretransplant specimens were excluded. Samples from three later patients were sequenced in-house on an Illumina MiSeq with MiXCR processing rather than by the commercial service. Every recipient was given anti-thymocyte globulin induction, followed by around three years of maintenance tacrolimus and steroids. A peak of at least 4% donor T cells among recipient peripheral blood mononuclear cells was the definition used for donor T cell macrochimerism. To identify alloreactive clones, pre-transplant mixed lymphocyte reaction products were sequenced and then compared with unstimulated pre-transplant donor and recipient T cells. After intestinal transplantation, graft-versus-host and host-versus-graft alloreactive T cell clones were followed in the graft, circulation and bone marrow using bulk TCR-beta CDR3 sequencing. The research as a whole found: The relatively low number and heterogeneity of intestinal transplant patients limited the conclusions. GvH clones were detected in recipient bone marrow, and some of these GvH clones were observed earlier in ileal mucosa or blood, consistent with an intestinal mucosal origin. High GvH to HvG T cell clonal ratios were observed in the allografts of patients with donor T cell macrochimerism. Early after transplant, declines in HvG clones were associated with peak levels of circulating GvH clones.

CDR1 and CDR2, per the germline V gene, are SGHRS and YFSETQ. The CDR3, from cysteine to phenylalanine, totals 14 residues. This entry keeps only the CDR3 DNA: 42 bases, framed from base 1. V ends up 4 bases short and J 4 bases short, with an unmatched junction base count of 3. With regard to this clone: Its recognized antigen is unknown. Per-base qualities were not stored, and no clone one base away is much larger.

The library was built by means of the immunoSEQ multiplex PCR assay. For most patients, genomic DNA was isolated using the Qiagen DNeasy Blood and Tissue Kit and was shipped frozen to Adaptive Biotechnologies for TCR sequencing. High-throughput TCR-beta CDR3 sequencing of genomic DNA from most patients was performed by Adaptive Biotechnologies. The paper's data handling went like this. TCR sequencing data were retrieved from Adaptive's ImmunoSEQ software for 18 patients, whereas a few other patients were processed with MiXCR and VDJtools. CD4 versus CD8 sorting errors were corrected by removing sequences found in both subsets at a frequency ratio below 5:1. CDR3 nucleotide sequences shared between donor and recipient were removed because the origin of such sequences could not be assigned. Alloreactive clones required at least 2-fold expansion over unstimulated cells and minimum CFSE-low frequency of 0.002% (template counts) or 0.001% (read counts). Clones were considered mappable if detected in sequenced pre-transplant spleen, lymph node, or MLR CFSE-low populations of the donor or recipient. The cumulative frequency of alloreactive clones was calculated as a percentage of all sequences, weighted by copy number. Not all clones reach the TCRdb copy of this immuneACCESS table, which keeps in-frame sequences only. Checked studies attribute under half of the gap to unresolved V genes and leave the rest unexplained. The V and J calls and the clone size are those of that table, but D and trimming were determined from the DNA. Within this sample are fewer than 85,000 clones, with roughly 84% of them counted one time only. The top ten hold approximately 0.39% of the sample.

Reading the label with the study, this specimen's time point is: cells obtained before transplantation from donor or recipient. CD3+CD4+ and CD3+CD8+ populations were FACS-sorted from unstimulated pre-transplant donor and recipient cells taken from spleen or lymph nodes. Source: unstimulated CD4+ T cells sorted from spleen or lymph node cells, taken before transplant. The sequence was obtained from a human donor who was the organ donor for an intestinal transplant. This sequence uses TRBV5-1 and TRBJ1-3; the junction holds 9 bases that match TRBD1. The DNA is TGCGCCAGCAGCACCGGGACAGGGGGAAACACCATATATTTT. Its protein product is CASSTGTGGNTIYF.